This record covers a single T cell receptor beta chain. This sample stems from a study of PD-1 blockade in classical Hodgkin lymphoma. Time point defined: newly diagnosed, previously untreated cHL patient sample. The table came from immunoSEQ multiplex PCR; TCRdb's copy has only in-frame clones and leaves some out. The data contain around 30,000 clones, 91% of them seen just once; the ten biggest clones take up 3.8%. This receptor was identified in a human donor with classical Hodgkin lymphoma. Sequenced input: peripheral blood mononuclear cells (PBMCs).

Here the CDR3 reads CASSLVSGNTIYF. As DNA, the CDR3 is TGTGCCAGCAGTTTAGTCTCTGGAAACACCATATATTTT. The rearrangement links TRBV28 to TRBJ1-3, with D unclear. CDR1 and CDR2 (germline): MDHEN, SYDVKM. V lost 2 bases and J lost 0, with 2 bases in between. This CDR3 has 13 residues.